These 27 T cell receptor beta chains came from one sample sequenced in a study of early T cells in non-severe SARS-CoV-2 infection. Each CDR3 protein gets one entry after TCRdb re-called the 5' RACE reads with MiXCR. The sample has tens of thousands of distinct CDR3 sequences, 7.5% to 9% seen once; the top ten hold around 11%. This material consisted of whole blood, taken at baseline. These receptors all stem from an adult who was a healthcare worker with PCR-confirmed SARS-CoV-2 infection or an uninfected control (not recorded which).

This clonotype was counted many times. This chain uses TRBV2 with TRBJ2-5; D is undetermined. CDR1 is SNHLY, CDR2 FYNNEI, per germline. This CDR3 contains 12 residues. The V end lost 7 bases, the J end lost 1 base, and 7 bases lay between the germline ends. The CDR3 is CASTWGQETQYF. The CDR3, as DNA: TGTGCCAGCACCTGGGGCCAAGAGACCCAGTACTTC.

The sample holds many counts of this clonotype. The V and J genes are TRBV28 and TRBJ2-7; 7 bases line up with TRBD2. Germline assignment: CDR1 MDHEN and CDR2 SYDVKM. Trimming removed 7 bases from V and 7 bases from J; junction bases left unmatched: 1. The CDR3 length is 10 residues. The CDR3 nucleotides are TGTGCCAGCAACGGGGGGGAGCAGTACTTC. It specifies CASNGGEQYF.

Judged by abundance, this clonotype is medium-sized. The CDR3 coding sequence is TGTGCCTGGAGTTACGTCAGGGGAGAGCAGTTCTTC. This sequence encodes CAWSYVRGEQFF. The chain recombines TRBV30 with TRBJ2-1; a possible D gene is TRBD1 (6 bases). The CDR3 has 12 residues. The germline gives CDR1 GTSNPN, CDR2 SVGIG (reference sequence). Deletions cut 2 bases from V and 10 bases from J, with 12 bases between.

This clonotype was observed a handful of times. This chain links TRBV12-3 or TRBV12-4 with TRBJ2-7; D unclear. Trimming shortened V by 6 bases and J by 5 bases, and 8 bases separated the two germline ends. The CDR3 extends over 11 amino acids. The CDR3 DNA reads TGTGCCAGCAGGGAAACAGACGAGCAGTACTTC. Translating gives CASRETDEQYF.

This clonotype was seen only a few times. The rearrangement uses TRBV3-1 and TRBJ2-3; D is undetermined. The CDR3 loop spans 16 amino acids. Trimming removed 4 bases at V and 3 bases at J, with 17 bases between. Germline V gene lookup returns CDR1 LGHDT and CDR2 YNNKEL (reference sequence). CDR3 region: CASSRAGQIGTDTQYF. CDR3 DNA: TGTGCCAGCAGCCGAGCTGGCCAAATTGGAACAGATACGCAGTATTTT.

The chain joins TRBV2 to TRBJ2-3; D unresolved. Trimming took 3 bases from V and 6 from J, leaving 4 bases between them. This CDR3 comprises 11 residues. The germline gives CDR1 SNHLY, CDR2 FYNNEI. The CDR3 bases are TGTGCCAGCAGTGACCAGGATACGCAGTATTTT. Amino acid sequence: CASSDQDTQYF. The complete variable domain, with remaining parts taken from reference TRBV2 and TRBJ2-3, reads EPEVTQTPSHQVTQMGQEVILRCVPISNHLYFYWYRQILGQKVEFLVSFYNNEISEKSEIFDDQFSVERPDGSNFTLKIRSTKLEDSAMYFCASSDQDTQYFGPGTRLTVL.

This clonotype was found a few times. The CDR3 bases are TGCAGTGCCCTGAGGCCGGGACAGGGAGCTGAAGCTTTCTTT. Its translation is CSALRPGQGAEAFF. This rearrangement joins TRBV20-1 to TRBJ1-1; 9 bases are a match to TRBD1. The CDR3 spans 14 residues. With V trimmed by 6 bases and J by 6 bases, 11 bases remained unmatched. Per germline, CDR1 DFQATT and CDR2 SNEGSKA (reference sequence).

This clonotype was detected a few times. This may be a read error, as it is one base from a much larger clone. The chain combines TRBV28 with TRBJ1-2; TRBD1 might be the D (5 bases). Trimming stripped 8 bases from V and 4 bases from J, with 11 bases between. In germline, CDR1 is MDHEN, CDR2 SYDVKM. This CDR3 contains 12 residues. The DNA for the CDR3 is TGTGCCAGCTGTGGCGGGGCCTATGGCTACACCTTC. Its translation: CASCGGAYGYTF.

V is TRBV19 and J is TRBJ2-2, with D unresolved. V lost 2 bases and J lost 1, with 8 bases in between. CDR3 length equals 15 residues. Germline V lookup: CDR1 LNHDA, CDR2 SQIVND (reference sequence). The CDR3, as DNA: TGTGCCAGTAGTATACTCGGGCAGAACACCGGGGAGCTGTTTTTT. This encodes CASSILGQNTGELFF.

The CDR3 sequence: CASSPLYTGELFF. The CDR3 DNA reads TGTGCCAGCAGCCCGCTTTACACCGGGGAGCTGTTTTTT. The chain links TRBV7-2 to TRBJ2-2; D unclear. The CDR3 runs to 13 residues. CDR1 and CDR2 from the germline V gene are SGHTA and FQGNSA. V was pared by 5 bases and J by 3 bases, with 7 bases between.

This clonotype was recorded a few times. The rearrangement uses TRBV7-2 and TRBJ2-7; D possibly corresponds to TRBD1 (6 bases). The ends were cut back, 6 bases at V and 5 bases at J, with 17 bases in the middle. The CDR3 extends over 14 amino acids. CDR1 is SGHTA, CDR2 FQGNSA, per germline. The CDR3 region is CASRYPGGGHEQYF. CDR3 nucleotides: TGTGCCAGCAGGTACCCCGGTGGGGGCCACGAGCAGTACTTC.

Many counts were recorded for this clonotype. The J gene is TRBJ2-7, the V gene TRBV5-1; 10 positions match TRBD1. J was trimmed by 2 bases and V by 4 bases; bases with no gene match: 3. The germline V gene encodes CDR1 SGHRS and CDR2 YFSETQ. The length of the CDR3 is 14 residues. CDR3 protein: CASSPGQGAYEQYF. In DNA form, the CDR3 reads TGCGCCAGCAGCCCTGGACAGGGGGCCTACGAGCAGTACTTC.

This clonotype showed up just a few times. V usage is TRBV6-5 and J usage is TRBJ2-1; 11 positions match TRBD1. The CDR3 length is 17 residues. V trimming: 0 bases; J trimming: 3 bases; junction bases outside the gene matches: 4. CDR1 is MNHEY, CDR2 SVGAGI, per germline. This chain's CDR3 is CASSYSMGTGGYNEQFF. CDR3 DNA: TGTGCCAGCAGTTACTCGATGGGGACAGGGGGCTACAATGAGCAGTTCTTC.

This clonotype was picked up many times. V and J are TRBV7-2 and TRBJ2-3, with 10 bases that match TRBD2. This CDR3 spans 17 amino acids. Trimming at V came to 5 bases and at J to 1 base, leaving 9 bases not matched to a gene. Germline lookup yields CDR1 SGHTA and CDR2 FQGNSA. The CDR3 protein is CASSRWALAGGTDTQYF. CDR3 in DNA: TGTGCCAGCAGCCGTTGGGCCCTAGCGGGGGGCACAGATACGCAGTATTTT.

This clonotype was seen at least ten times. The chain combines TRBV6-4 with TRBJ1-1; D is unclear. Germline CDR1 MRHNA, CDR2 SNTAGT. The CDR3 is made up of 13 amino acids. Trimming cost V 4 bases and J 4 bases, with 10 bases left between them. The chain's CDR3 is CASSVDYGTEAFF. CDR3 bases: TGTGCCAGCAGTGTCGATTATGGCACTGAAGCTTTCTTT.

This clonotype was counted at least ten times. The chain uses TRBV19 and TRBJ1-5, with D possibly being TRBD1 (5 bases). Germline CDR1 LNHDA, CDR2 SQIVND (reference sequence). V lost 6 bases, J lost 4 bases, and 16 bases lay in between. The CDR3 has 15 residues. CDR3 sequence: CASRDAPGSNQPQHF. CDR3 nucleotide sequence: TGTGCCAGTAGGGATGCGCCAGGGTCGAATCAGCCCCAGCATTTT.

This clonotype was seen ten or more times. This rearrangement joins TRBV3-1 to TRBJ1-4; D ambiguous. The V end was cut by 4 bases, the J end by 4 bases, with 10 bases between. This CDR3 has 14 residues. From germline, CDR1 is LGHDT and CDR2 YNNKEL (reference sequence). The CDR3 nucleotides are TGTGCCAGCAGCCCCATAGCAAGTAATGAAAAACTGTTTTTT. It encodes CASSPIASNEKLFF.

This clonotype was counted ten times or more. The chain carries TRBV4-3 and TRBJ2-1; D possibly corresponds to TRBD2 (6 bases). The germline gives CDR1 LGHNA, CDR2 YSLEER. V was trimmed by 1 base and J by 4 bases, leaving 14 bases between them. This CDR3 is 16 amino acids long. CDR3 amino acids: CASSQGWRGMYNEQFF. The CDR3 coding sequence is TGCGCCAGCAGCCAAGGATGGCGGGGAATGTACAATGAGCAGTTCTTC.

V and J are TRBV13 and TRBJ1-4; D gene unclear. V was shortened by 3 bases and J by 7 bases, with 15 bases between the two germline ends. Per germline, CDR1 PRHDT and CDR2 FYEKMQ (reference sequence). The CDR3 covers 15 residues. The CDR3 DNA reads as TGTGCCAGCAGCTTCGGGAACCCCATCGCTGAAAAACTGTTTTTT. This encodes CASSFGNPIAEKLFF. Combining the CDR3 with reference TRBV13 and TRBJ1-4 gives the whole variable domain AAGVIQSPRHLIKEKRETATLKCYPIPRHDTVYWYQQGPGQDPQFLISFYEKMQSDKGSIPDRFSAQQFSDYHSELNMSSLELGDSALYFCASSFGNPIAEKLFFGSGTQLSVL.

This clonotype was counted between two and nine times. V gene TRBV27 combines with J gene TRBJ2-5; the D gene is possibly TRBD1 (6 bases). Germline CDR1 MNHEY, CDR2 SMNVEV (reference sequence). The V end lost 3 bases, the J end lost 3 bases, and 11 bases lay between the germline ends. The CDR3 has 14 residues. The CDR3 sequence: CASSFQDSKETQYF. CDR3 nucleotide sequence: TGTGCCAGCAGTTTTCAGGACAGCAAAGAGACCCAGTACTTC.

This clonotype has more than one count but fewer than ten. V and J are TRBV28 and TRBJ1-1; D remains ambiguous. The CDR3 sequence is 11 residues long. V lost 3 bases, J lost 7 bases, and 6 bases lay in between. Germline V gene lookup returns CDR1 MDHEN and CDR2 SYDVKM. Written as DNA, the CDR3 is TGTGCCAGCAGTTTCACAGTTGAAGCTTTCTTT. Translation: CASSFTVEAFF.

The CDR3 here is CASSPQGSSSGNTIYF. The CDR3 DNA sequence: TGTGCCAGCTCACCACAGGGGTCTTCCTCTGGAAACACCATATATTTT. The chain uses TRBV18 and TRBJ1-3; D may be TRBD1 (5 bases). The V gene lost 1 base and the J gene lost 0 bases, with 10 bases spanning the gap. Germline values: CDR1 KGHSH, CDR2 LQKENI. The CDR3 contains 16 residues.

A few counts support this clonotype. The chain recombines TRBV4-3 with TRBJ2-2; 7 nucleotides agree with TRBD1. V dropped 1 base and J dropped 3; count of bases not matched to a gene: 11. CDR3 length: 18 residues. Germline CDR1 and CDR2: LGHNA and YSLEER. CDR3 loop: CASSQVVMGQSDTGELFF. The CDR3 DNA reads as TGCGCCAGCAGCCAAGTCGTAATGGGACAGAGTGACACCGGGGAGCTGTTTTTT.

The V gene is TRBV5-6, the J gene TRBJ2-2; D is possibly TRBD2 (6 bases). The germline V gene encodes CDR1 SGHDT and CDR2 YYEEEE. Trimming left V 2 bases short and J 0 bases short, with 8 bases between. CDR3 length: 15 residues. The chain's CDR3 is CASSFRLANTGELFF. The CDR3 DNA reads as TGTGCCAGCAGCTTTCGACTAGCGAACACCGGGGAGCTGTTTTTT.

This clonotype was detected many times. CDR3 region: CASRPGTGLYEQYF. For the CDR3, the DNA is TGTGCCAGCAGGCCCGGGACAGGGCTTTACGAGCAGTACTTC. V usage is TRBV6-5 and J usage is TRBJ2-7; 9 nucleotides agree with TRBD1. There are 14 residues in the CDR3. The trim removed 6 bases at V and 4 bases at J, leaving 7 bases unmatched. Germline V CDR1 and CDR2: MNHEY, SVGAGI.

This clonotype appeared many times. The rearrangement joins TRBV7-3 to TRBJ1-1, with 8 bases aligning to TRBD1. CDR1 is SGHTA and CDR2 is FQGTGA in the germline V gene. The CDR3 is 14 residues long. Trimming removed 5 bases from V and 0 bases from J; junction bases left unmatched: 2. In nucleotides, the CDR3 is TGTGCCAGCAGCCGGACAGGGCTGAACACTGAAGCTTTCTTT. Amino acids: CASSRTGLNTEAFF.

This clonotype was counted many times. This chain uses TRBV11-2 with TRBJ2-1, with 8 bases lining up with TRBD1. The CDR3 consists of 17 residues. Trimming took 2 bases from V and 7 from J; bases not matched to a gene: 13. Germline CDR1 reads SGHAT; CDR2 reads FQNNGV. CDR3 sequence reads: CASSLLVGQGPGNEQFF. CDR3 sequence (DNA): TGTGCCAGCAGCTTACTAGTAGGACAGGGTCCAGGGAATGAGCAGTTCTTC.